The clone carrying this TCR beta chain was recorded many times. Its specificity is unknown. Germline loops: CDR1 SNHLY, CDR2 FYNNEI. This CDR3 has 15 amino acids. The V end lost 10 bases, the J end lost 2 bases, and 17 bases lay between the germline ends. As to time point: persistent/refractory GD, antithyroid drugs over 5 years with positive TRAb. Extracted PBMC RNA gave rise to the TCR library. These data come from a study of regulatory T cells in long-lasting Graves disease. Study-wide results and limits: Comparison showed that persistent patients shared more public clonotypes (about 2,800) than new patients (about 970).

Assembly of TCR beta libraries relied on iRepertoire HTBI primers together with Arm-PCR of CDR3 regions. TCRdb re-called the multiplex PCR reads through MiXCR, storing one row per CDR3 protein. The table has roughly 500,000 distinct CDR3 sequences, 20% to 25% seen once. The sample in question was peripheral blood mononuclear cells (PBMCs), obtained when the disease was refractory, from a patient treated with antithyroid drugs. This clonotype was sampled from a female donor with Graves disease. The chain couples TRBV2 to TRBJ2-2, with a tentative D call TRBD1 (5 bases). Written as DNA, the CDR3 is TGTGCCACCAACCAAGGGGCAGTTAACACCGGGGAGCTGTTTTTT. Protein: CATNQGAVNTGELFF.